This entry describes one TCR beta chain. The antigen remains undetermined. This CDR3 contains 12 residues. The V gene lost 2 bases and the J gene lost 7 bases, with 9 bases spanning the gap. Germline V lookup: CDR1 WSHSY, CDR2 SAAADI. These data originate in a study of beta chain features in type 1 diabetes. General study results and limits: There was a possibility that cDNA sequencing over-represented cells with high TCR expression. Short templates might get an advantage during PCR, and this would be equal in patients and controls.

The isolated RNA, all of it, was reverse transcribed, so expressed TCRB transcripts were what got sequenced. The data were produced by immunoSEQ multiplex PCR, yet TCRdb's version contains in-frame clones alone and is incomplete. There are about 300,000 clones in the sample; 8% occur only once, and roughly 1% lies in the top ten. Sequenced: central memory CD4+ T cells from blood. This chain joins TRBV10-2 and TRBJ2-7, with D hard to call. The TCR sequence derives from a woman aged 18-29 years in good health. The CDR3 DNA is TGCGCCAGCAGTGAGGCCGGGCTAGAGCAGTACGTC. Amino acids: CASSEAGLEQYV.